A single sample is the source of the 10 T cell receptor beta chains below, sequenced in a study of OX40 agonist ivuxolimab in advanced cancers. Some clones are missing from TCRdb's copy, which holds only in-frame ones; the method was immunoSEQ multiplex PCR. The repertoire includes under 80,000 clones, approximately 91% of them detected once, and under 0.9% sits in the top ten. Specimen: CD4+ or CD8+ T cells sorted from blood, collected in a trial of the OX40 agonist ivuxolimab. Source of these receptors: an adult with an advanced solid tumor such as melanoma, head and neck, liver or kidney cancer.

This clone was observed a few times. V gene TRBV5-4 combines with J gene TRBJ2-7; D possibly corresponds to TRBD1 (6 bases). The V end lost 5 bases, the J end lost 0 bases, and 9 bases lay between the germline ends. This CDR3 is 13 amino acids long. Germline-derived CDR1 and CDR2 are SGHNT and YYREEE (reference sequence). CDR3 nucleotide sequence: TGTGCCAGCAGTTACAGGGACTCCTACGAGCAGTACTTC. As protein: CASSYRDSYEQYF.

This chain links TRBV2 with TRBJ1-5; D may be TRBD1 (6 bases). The CDR3 loop spans 15 amino acids. Germline V gene data show CDR1 as SNHLY and CDR2 as FYNNEI. Between the trimmed V and J ends, which lost 6 bases and 7 bases, there was a span of 19 bases. CDR3 in amino acids: CASRSDQGSGQPQHF. The CDR3 region has the DNA TGTGCCAGCAGATCAGATCAGGGGTCCGGACAGCCCCAGCATTTT.

This clone was detected only once. The V call is TRBV11-1, the J call TRBJ2-2; D ambiguous. This CDR3 has 13 residues. Trimming removed 0 bases from V and 4 bases from J, with 3 bases in between. Germline-derived CDR1 and CDR2 are SGHAT and FQDESV (reference sequence). The CDR3 DNA reads TGTGCCAGCAGCTTAGCTAGCACCGGGGAGCTGTTTTTT. The encoded protein is CASSLASTGELFF.

The V gene is TRBV30, the J gene TRBJ1-3; the D is unclear. Germline-derived CDR1 and CDR2 are GTSNPN and SVGIG (reference sequence). This CDR3 has 15 residues. Trimming stripped 0 bases from V and 0 bases from J, with 9 bases between. This CDR3 reads CAWSVWRYSGNTIYF. CDR3 nucleotides: TGTGCCTGGAGTGTTTGGCGGTACTCTGGAAACACCATATATTTT.

The genes are TRBV7-2 and TRBJ2-7; a possible D gene is TRBD1 (7 bases). The germline CDR1 and CDR2 sequences are SGHTA and FQGNSA. This CDR3 has 18 residues. V was cut by 1 base and J by 0 bases, with 19 bases left in between. CDR3 bases: TGTGCCAGCAGCTTAGATCTCTTAAGCAGGGGGGTCTCCTACGAGCAGTACTTC. Protein product: CASSLDLLSRGVSYEQYF.

This clone occurred a few times. V is TRBV5-1 and J is TRBJ1-4, with 10 bases identical to TRBD1. The CDR3 is 13 residues long. The V segment lost 2 bases and the J segment 13 bases; nucleotides outside the gene matches: 5. Germline lookup yields CDR1 SGHRS and CDR2 YFSETQ. The CDR3 nucleotides are TGCGCCAGCAGCTTAACGACAGGGGGCAGACTGTTTTTT. The encoded protein is CASSLTTGGRLFF.

V is TRBV6-1 and J is TRBJ2-3; TRBD2 might be the D (5 bases). V shed 1 base and J shed 6 bases, with 11 bases lying between them. The CDR3 sequence is 14 residues long. Germline values: CDR1 MNHNS, CDR2 SASEGT. The CDR3 DNA sequence: TGTGCCAGCAGTGAAGTTCCCGGGGTTGATACGCAGTATTTT. It specifies CASSEVPGVDTQYF.

The rearrangement joins TRBV29-1 to TRBJ1-1; 8 positions agree with TRBD1. CDR3 length: 13 amino acids. The trim removed 6 bases at V and 1 base at J, leaving 4 bases unmatched. The germline V gene encodes CDR1 SQVTM and CDR2 ANQGSEA. The CDR3 sequence is CSVTGTGNTEAFF. The DNA for the CDR3 is TGCAGCGTAACCGGGACAGGGAACACTGAAGCTTTCTTT.

This clone has a single count. The V and J genes are TRBV6-6 and TRBJ1-2; 11 positions match TRBD1. Germline V gene lookup returns CDR1 MNHNY and CDR2 SVGAGI (reference sequence). V lost 1 base to trimming and J lost 7 bases; unmatched junction nucleotides: 5. The CDR3 length is 15 residues. Here the CDR3 reads CASSYWTGGQGGYTF. As DNA, the CDR3 is TGTGCCAGCAGTTACTGGACAGGGGGCCAGGGTGGCTACACCTTC.

The chain combines TRBV19 with TRBJ1-1; D remains unclear. Looked up from germline, CDR1 is LNHDA and CDR2 is SQIVND (reference sequence). The V gene lost 2 bases and the J gene lost 0 bases, with 7 bases spanning the gap. There are 14 residues in the CDR3. CDR3 coding DNA: TGTGCCAGTAGTATACGGGGAGTGAACACTGAAGCTTTCTTT. As protein: CASSIRGVNTEAFF. The full variable domain, in which reference TRBV19 and TRBJ1-1 provide the parts outside the CDR3, is DGGITQSPKYLFRKEGQNVTLSCEQNLNHDAMYWYRQDPGQGLRLIYYSQIVNDFQKGDIAEGYSVSREKKESFPLTVTSAQKNPTAFYLCASSIRGVNTEAFFGQGTRLTVV.